Listed below are T cell receptor beta chains from one sample, sequenced in a study of blood T cell repertoires in COVID-19. Sequencing was performed with immunoSEQ multiplex PCR; in TCRdb, only in-frame clones are kept and a portion is missing. The data contain roughly 230,000 clones, approximately 80% of them singletons. The sequenced sample consisted of peripheral blood. All receptors derive from a man in his forties with acute or convalescent COVID-19. Each CDR3 is given with its conserved first and last residue. D genes are given only for firm matches. Clone size is given for some rows only: seen once, a few or many times, or a class if the clone is expanded.

D: TRBD2; V: TRBV27; J: TRBJ2-1; size: .; CDR3: CASSLTSGWYNEQFF; DNA: TGTGCCAGCAGTTTAACTAGCGGGTGGTACAATGAGCAGTTCTTC
D: .; V: TRBV3-1/TRBV3-2; J: TRBJ1-3; size: .; CDR3: CASSQGNPGLDGNTIYF; DNA: TGTGCCAGCAGCCAAGGGAACCCGGGGTTAGATGGAAACACCATATATTTT
D: .; V: TRBV7-9; J: TRBJ2-7; size: .; CDR3: CASSYLGRDTYYEQYF; DNA: TGTGCCAGCAGCTACCTGGGACGGGACACTTACTACGAGCAGTACTTC
D: .; V: TRBV20-1; J: TRBJ1-2; size: .; CDR3: CSATDNYGYTF; DNA: TGCAGTGCAACAGACAACTATGGCTACACCTTC
D: .; V: TRBV2; J: TRBJ1-1; size: .; CDR3: CASIPDTNTEAFF; DNA: TGTGCCAGCATCCCCGACACGAACACTGAAGCTTTCTTT
D: TRBD1; V: TRBV28; J: TRBJ1-2; size: .; CDR3: CATPGDRPNYGYTF; DNA: TGTGCCACTCCAGGGGACAGACCTAACTATGGCTACACCTTC
D: .; V: TRBV11-2; J: TRBJ2-7; size: .; CDR3: CASSFNYPYEQYF; DNA: TGTGCCAGCAGCTTTAACTACCCCTACGAGCAGTACTTC
D: TRBD2; V: TRBV4-2; J: TRBJ2-3; size: few; CDR3: CASSQAVRGDTDTQYF; DNA: TGTGCCAGCAGCCAAGCTGTACGGGGGGACACAGATACGCAGTATTTT
D: TRBD1; V: TRBV27; J: TRBJ1-2; size: .; CDR3: CASSPGTGVYGYTF; DNA: TGTGCCAGCAGTCCCGGGACAGGGGTATATGGCTACACCTTC
D: .; V: TRBV9; J: TRBJ1-4; size: .; CDR3: CASSVGRTTNEKLFF; DNA: TGTGCCAGCAGCGTAGGCAGAACAACTAATGAAAAACTGTTTTTT
D: TRBD2; V: TRBV10-2; J: TRBJ2-2; size: .; CDR3: CASRVGLGNGELFF; DNA: TGCGCCAGCAGAGTGGGACTAGGGAACGGGGAGCTGTTTTTT
D: TRBD1; V: TRBV9; J: TRBJ1-2; size: .; CDR3: CASSASQGARGYTF; DNA: TGTGCCAGCAGCGCATCACAGGGGGCGCGCGGCTACACCTTC
D: TRBD1; V: TRBV7-3; J: TRBJ2-5; size: once; CDR3: CASRPTGGGETQYF; DNA: TGTGCCAGCAGACCTACAGGGGGCGGGGAGACCCAGTACTTC
D: TRBD1; V: TRBV3-1/TRBV3-2; J: TRBJ2-5; size: .; CDR3: CASSPTDREETQYF; DNA: TGTGCCAGCAGCCCTACCGACAGGGAAGAGACCCAGTACTTC
D: TRBD1; V: TRBV7-9; J: TRBJ1-1; size: .; CDR3: CASRTSGGHTEAFF; DNA: TGTGCCAGCCGAACCTCAGGGGGCCACACTGAAGCTTTCTTT
D: .; V: TRBV10-3; J: TRBJ1-1; size: .; CDR3: CAISEVGQGAFF; DNA: TGTGCCATCAGTGAGGTGGGCCAGGGGGCTTTCTTT
D: .; V: TRBV6-5; J: TRBJ1-4; size: .; CDR3: CASSSGVVREKLFF; DNA: TGTGCCAGCAGTTCGGGGGTGGTGCGGGAAAAACTGTTTTTT